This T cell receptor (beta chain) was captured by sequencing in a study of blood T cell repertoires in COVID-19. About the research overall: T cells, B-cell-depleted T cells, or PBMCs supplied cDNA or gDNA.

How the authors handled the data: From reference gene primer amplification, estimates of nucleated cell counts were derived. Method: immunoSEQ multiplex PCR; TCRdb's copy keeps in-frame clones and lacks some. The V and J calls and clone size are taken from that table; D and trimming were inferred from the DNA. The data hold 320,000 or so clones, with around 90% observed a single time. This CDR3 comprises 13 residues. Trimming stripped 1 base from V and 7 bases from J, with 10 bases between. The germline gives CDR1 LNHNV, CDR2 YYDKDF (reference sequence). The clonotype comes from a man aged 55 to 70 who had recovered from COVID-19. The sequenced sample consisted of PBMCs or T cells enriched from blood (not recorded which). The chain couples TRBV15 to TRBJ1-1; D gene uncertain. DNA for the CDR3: TGTGCCACCAGCAGAGTACCCGGGAGTGAAGCTTTCTTT. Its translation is CATSRVPGSEAFF.